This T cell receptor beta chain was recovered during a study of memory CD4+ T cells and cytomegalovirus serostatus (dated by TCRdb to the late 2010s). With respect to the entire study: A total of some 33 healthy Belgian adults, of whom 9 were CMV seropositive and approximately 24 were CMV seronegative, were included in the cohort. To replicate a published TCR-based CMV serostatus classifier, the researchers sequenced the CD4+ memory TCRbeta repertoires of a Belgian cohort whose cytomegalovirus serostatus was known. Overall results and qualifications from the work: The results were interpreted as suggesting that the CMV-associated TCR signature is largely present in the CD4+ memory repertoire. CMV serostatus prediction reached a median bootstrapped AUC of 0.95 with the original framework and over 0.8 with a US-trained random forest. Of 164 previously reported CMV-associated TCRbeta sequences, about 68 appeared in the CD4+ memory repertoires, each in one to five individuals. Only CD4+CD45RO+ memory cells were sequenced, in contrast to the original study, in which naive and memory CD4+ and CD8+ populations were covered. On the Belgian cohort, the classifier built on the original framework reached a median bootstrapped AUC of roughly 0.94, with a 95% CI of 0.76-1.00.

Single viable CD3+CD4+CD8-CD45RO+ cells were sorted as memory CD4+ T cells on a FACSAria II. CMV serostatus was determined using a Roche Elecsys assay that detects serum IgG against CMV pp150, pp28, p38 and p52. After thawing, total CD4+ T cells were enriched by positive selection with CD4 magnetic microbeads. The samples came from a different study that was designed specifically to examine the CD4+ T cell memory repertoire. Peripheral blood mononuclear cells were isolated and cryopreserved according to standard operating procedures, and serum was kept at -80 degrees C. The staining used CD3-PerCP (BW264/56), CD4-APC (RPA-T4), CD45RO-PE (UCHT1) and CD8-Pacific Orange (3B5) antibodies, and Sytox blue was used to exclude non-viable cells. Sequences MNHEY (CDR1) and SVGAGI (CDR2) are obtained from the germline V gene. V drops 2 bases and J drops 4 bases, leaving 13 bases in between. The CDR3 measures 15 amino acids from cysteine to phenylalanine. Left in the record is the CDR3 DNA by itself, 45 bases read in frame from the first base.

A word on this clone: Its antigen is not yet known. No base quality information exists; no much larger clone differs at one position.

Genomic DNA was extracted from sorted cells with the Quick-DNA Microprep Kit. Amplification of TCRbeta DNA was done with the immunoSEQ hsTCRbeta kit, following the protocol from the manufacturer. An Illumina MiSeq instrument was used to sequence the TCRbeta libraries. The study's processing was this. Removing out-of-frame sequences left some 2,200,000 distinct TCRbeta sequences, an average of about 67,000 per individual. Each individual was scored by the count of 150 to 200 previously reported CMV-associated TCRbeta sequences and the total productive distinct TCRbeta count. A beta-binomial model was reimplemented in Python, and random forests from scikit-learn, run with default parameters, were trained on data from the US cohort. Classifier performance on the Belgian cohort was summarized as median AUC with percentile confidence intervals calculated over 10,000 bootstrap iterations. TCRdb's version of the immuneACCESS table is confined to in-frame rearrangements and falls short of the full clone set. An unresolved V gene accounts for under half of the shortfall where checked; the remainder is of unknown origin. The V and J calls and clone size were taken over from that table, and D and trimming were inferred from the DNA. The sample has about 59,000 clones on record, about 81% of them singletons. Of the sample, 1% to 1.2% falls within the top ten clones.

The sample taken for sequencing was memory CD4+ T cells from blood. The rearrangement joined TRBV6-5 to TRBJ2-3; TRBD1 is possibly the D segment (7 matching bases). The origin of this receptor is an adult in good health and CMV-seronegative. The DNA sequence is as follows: TGTGCCAGCAGTTACGTGCCCAGGGGGGCAGATACGCAGTATTTT. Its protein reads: CASSYVPRGADTQYF.